This T cell receptor beta chain was profiled in a study of CD8+ T cells in alopecia areata. In each case, RNA was isolated and then reverse transcribed into cDNA as the sequencing template. Repertoires were generated with immunoSEQ multiplex PCR, while TCRdb's copy carries only in-frame clones and drops some. The sample lists about 150,000 clones; roughly 61% were seen once. From alopecia areata patients, lesional scalp punch biopsies and peripheral blood were collected. Sequencing was performed on CD4+ T cells sorted from blood, taken at week 0. This sequence was found in a human donor with alopecia areata.

The CDR3 DNA reads TGTGCCTGGAGTGTAGGAGGGGCCCAGTCCTACGAGCAGTACTTC. Protein sequence: CAWSVGGAQSYEQYF. The J gene is TRBJ2-7, the V gene TRBV30, with D possibly matching TRBD2 (6 bases). Germline CDR1 and CDR2: GTSNPN and SVGIG (reference sequence). The CDR3 loop spans 15 amino acids. V was shortened by 0 bases and J by 1 base, with 13 bases between the two germline ends.